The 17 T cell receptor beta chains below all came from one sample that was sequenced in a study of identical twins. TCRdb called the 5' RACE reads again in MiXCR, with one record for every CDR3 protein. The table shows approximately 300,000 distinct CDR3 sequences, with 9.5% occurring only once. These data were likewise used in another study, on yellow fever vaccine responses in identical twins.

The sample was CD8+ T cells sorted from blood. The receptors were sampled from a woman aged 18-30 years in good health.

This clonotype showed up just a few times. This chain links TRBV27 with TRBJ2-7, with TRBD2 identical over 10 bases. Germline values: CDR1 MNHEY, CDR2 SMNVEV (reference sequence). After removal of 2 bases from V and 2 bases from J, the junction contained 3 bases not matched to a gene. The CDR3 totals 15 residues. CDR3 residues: CASSLTSGETYEQYF. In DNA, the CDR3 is TGTGCCAGCAGTTTAACTAGCGGGGAAACCTACGAGCAGTACTTC.

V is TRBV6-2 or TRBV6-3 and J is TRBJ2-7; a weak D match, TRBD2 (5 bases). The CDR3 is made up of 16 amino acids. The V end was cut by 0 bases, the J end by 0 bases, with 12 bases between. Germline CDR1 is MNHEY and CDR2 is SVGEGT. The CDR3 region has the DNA TGTGCCAGCAGTTACTCGAGGGAACCCTTCTCCTACGAGCAGTACTTC. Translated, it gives CASSYSREPFSYEQYF.

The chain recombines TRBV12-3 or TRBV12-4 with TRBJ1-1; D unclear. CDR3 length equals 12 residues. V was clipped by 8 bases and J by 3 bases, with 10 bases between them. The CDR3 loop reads CASERGYTEAFF. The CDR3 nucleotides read TGTGCCAGCGAGCGCGGGTACACTGAAGCTTTCTTT.

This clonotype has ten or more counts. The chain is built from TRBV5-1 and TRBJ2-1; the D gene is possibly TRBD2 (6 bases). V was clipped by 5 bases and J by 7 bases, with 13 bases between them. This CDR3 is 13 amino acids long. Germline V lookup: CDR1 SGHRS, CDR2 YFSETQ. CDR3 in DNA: TGCGCCAGCAGGGAGGGGAGCGGTAATGAGCAGTTCTTC. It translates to CASREGSGNEQFF.

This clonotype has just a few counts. The CDR3 is CASSGPSPRDPSRELFF. As DNA, the CDR3 is TGTGCCAGCAGTGGCCCCTCCCCCCGGGACCCCTCAAGGGAGCTGTTTTTT. This chain connects TRBV25-1 to TRBJ2-2; the D call may be TRBD1 or TRBD2 (5 bases each). The CDR3 length is 17 residues. Per germline, CDR1 MGHDK and CDR2 SYGVNS. Trimming left V 4 bases short and J 9 bases short, with 24 bases between.

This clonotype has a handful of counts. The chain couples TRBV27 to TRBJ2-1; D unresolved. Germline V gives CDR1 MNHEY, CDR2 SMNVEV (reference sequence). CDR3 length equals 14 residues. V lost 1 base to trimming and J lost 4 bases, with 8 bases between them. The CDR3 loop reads CASSLFISYNEQFF. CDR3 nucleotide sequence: TGTGCCAGCAGTTTATTCATCTCGTACAATGAGCAGTTCTTC.

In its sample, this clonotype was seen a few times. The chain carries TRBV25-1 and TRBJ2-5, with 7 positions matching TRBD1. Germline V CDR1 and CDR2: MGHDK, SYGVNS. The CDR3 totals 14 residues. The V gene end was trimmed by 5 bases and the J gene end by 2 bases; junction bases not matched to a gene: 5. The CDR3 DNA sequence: TGTGCCAGCAGTAACGACAGGGTGCAAGAGACCCAGTACTTC. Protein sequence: CASSNDRVQETQYF.

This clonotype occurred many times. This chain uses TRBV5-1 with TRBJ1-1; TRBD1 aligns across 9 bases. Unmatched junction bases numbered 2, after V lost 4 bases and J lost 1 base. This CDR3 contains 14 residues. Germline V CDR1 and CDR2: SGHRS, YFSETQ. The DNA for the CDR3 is TGCGCCAGCAGCCCGGGACAGGGGAACACTGAAGCTTTCTTT. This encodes CASSPGQGNTEAFF.

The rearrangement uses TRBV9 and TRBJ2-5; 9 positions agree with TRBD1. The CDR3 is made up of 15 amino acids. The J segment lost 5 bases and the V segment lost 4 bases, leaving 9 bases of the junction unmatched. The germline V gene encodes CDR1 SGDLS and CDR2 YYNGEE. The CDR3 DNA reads TGTGCCAGCAGCACCTGGACAGGGGTGACGGAGACCCAGTACTTC. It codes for CASSTWTGVTETQYF.

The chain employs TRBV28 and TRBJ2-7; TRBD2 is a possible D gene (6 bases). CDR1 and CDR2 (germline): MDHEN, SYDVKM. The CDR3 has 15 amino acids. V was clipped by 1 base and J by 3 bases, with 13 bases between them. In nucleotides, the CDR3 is TGTGCCAGCAGTTTATACCGGGAGAAGTTCTACGAGCAGTACTTC. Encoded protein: CASSLYREKFYEQYF.

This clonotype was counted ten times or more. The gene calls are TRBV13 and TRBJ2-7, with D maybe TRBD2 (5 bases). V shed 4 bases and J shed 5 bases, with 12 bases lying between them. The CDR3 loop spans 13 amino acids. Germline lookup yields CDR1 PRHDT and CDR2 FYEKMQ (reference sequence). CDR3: CASSSRLFNEQYF. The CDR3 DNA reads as TGTGCCAGCAGCTCCCGACTATTCAACGAGCAGTACTTC.

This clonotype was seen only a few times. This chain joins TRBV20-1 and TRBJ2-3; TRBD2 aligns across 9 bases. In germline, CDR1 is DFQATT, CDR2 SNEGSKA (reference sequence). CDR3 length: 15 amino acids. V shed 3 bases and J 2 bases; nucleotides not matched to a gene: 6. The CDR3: CSASVAGVNTDTQYF. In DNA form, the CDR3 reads TGCAGTGCTAGCGTAGCGGGGGTGAACACAGATACGCAGTATTTT.

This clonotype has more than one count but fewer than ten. In nucleotides, the CDR3 is TGTGCCAGCAGGCCCAGGGTAAGCTCCTACAATGAGCAGTTCTTC. Amino acids: CASRPRVSSYNEQFF. V and J are TRBV5-6 and TRBJ2-1, with D possibly matching TRBD1 (5 bases). CDR3 length equals 15 residues. The ends were cut back, 5 bases at V and 0 bases at J, with 12 bases in the middle. The germline V gene has CDR1 SGHDT and CDR2 YYEEEE.

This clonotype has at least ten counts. CDR3 sequence (DNA): TGTGCCACGAGGCAGACATACAATGAGCAGTTCTTC. Encoded protein: CATRQTYNEQFF. The V gene is TRBV10-3, the J gene TRBJ2-1; D uncertain. V shed 10 bases and J shed 4 bases, with 11 bases lying between them. The CDR3 runs 12 residues. The germline V gene has CDR1 ENHRY and CDR2 SYGVKD.

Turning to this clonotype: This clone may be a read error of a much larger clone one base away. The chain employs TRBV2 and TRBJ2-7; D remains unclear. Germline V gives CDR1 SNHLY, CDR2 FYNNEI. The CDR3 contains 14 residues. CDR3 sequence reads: CACSPPLTPYEQYF. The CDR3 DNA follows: TGTGCCTGCAGTCCACCCCTAACTCCCTACGAGCAGTACTTC.

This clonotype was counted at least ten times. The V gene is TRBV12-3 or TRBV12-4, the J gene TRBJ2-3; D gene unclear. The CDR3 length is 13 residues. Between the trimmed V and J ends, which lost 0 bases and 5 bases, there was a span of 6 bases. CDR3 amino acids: CASSLAPQDTQYF. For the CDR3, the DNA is TGTGCCAGCAGTTTAGCGCCGCAAGATACGCAGTATTTT.

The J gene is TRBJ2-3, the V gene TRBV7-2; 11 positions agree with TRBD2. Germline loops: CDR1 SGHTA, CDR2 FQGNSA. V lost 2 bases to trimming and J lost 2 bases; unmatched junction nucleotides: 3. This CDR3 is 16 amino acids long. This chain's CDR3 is CASSLLAGGDTDTQYF. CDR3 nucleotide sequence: TGTGCCAGCAGCTTACTAGCGGGGGGTGACACAGATACGCAGTATTTT. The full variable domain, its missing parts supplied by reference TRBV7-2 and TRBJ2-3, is GAGVSQSPSNKVTEKGKDVELRCDPISGHTALYWYRQSLGQGLEFLIYFQGNSAPDKSGLPSDRFSAERTGGSVSTLTIQRTQQEDSAVYLCASSLLAGGDTDTQYFGPGTRLTVL.